This T cell receptor beta chain was documented in a study of T cell changes during pregnancy in multiple sclerosis. The germline V gene has CDR1 SGHVS and CDR2 FNYEAQ. The CDR3 extends over 14 amino acids. Trimming left V 10 bases short and J 2 bases short, with 16 bases between. Sequencing used immunoSEQ multiplex PCR; TCRdb keeps in-frame clones, though not all of them. The repertoire holds tens of thousands of clones, with approximately 90% as singletons. The sample here was CD4+ T cells from peripheral blood mononuclear cells, taken in the first trimester of pregnancy. The rearrangement links TRBV7-6 to TRBJ2-3, with D maybe TRBD2 (6 bases). The sequence was obtained from a female donor with multiple sclerosis, enrolled in a pregnancy study. CDR3 coding DNA: TGTGCCACACAGGAGGGCCCCCTCACAGATACGCAGTATTTT. Translated, it gives CATQEGPLTDTQYF.